This T cell receptor beta chain was recorded in a study of blood T cell repertoires in COVID-19. Study-level background: Researchers got acute and convalescent COVID-19 samples from the United States, Italy and Spain. T cells, B-cell-depleted T cells, or PBMCs provided the cDNA or gDNA that served as material.

Seattle researchers signed up patients amid active infection and tracked them longitudinally. Study processing details: Amplification of reference gene primers was used by the study to estimate nucleated cell counts. Here immunoSEQ multiplex PCR was the method, and the copy in TCRdb shows in-frame clones only, minus some. D and trimming were read from the DNA, whereas the V and J calls and clone size are those reported in that table. The sample has 50,000 to 65,000 clones; approximately 77% are singletons. This clone turned up a few times. CDR1 and CDR2 from the germline V gene are MNHEY and SMNVEV (reference sequence). With 3 bases clipped from V and 6 bases from J, the junction kept 5 bases outside the gene matches. This CDR3 comprises 14 residues.

The genes are TRBV27 and TRBJ1-1, with 9 bases lining up with TRBD1. The sample was peripheral blood. This TCR came from an older woman with COVID-19, enrolled during active disease. CDR3 coding DNA: TGTGCCAGCAGTTTGAGGGACAGGGCTTCTGAAGCTTTCTTT. It specifies CASSLRDRASEAFF.